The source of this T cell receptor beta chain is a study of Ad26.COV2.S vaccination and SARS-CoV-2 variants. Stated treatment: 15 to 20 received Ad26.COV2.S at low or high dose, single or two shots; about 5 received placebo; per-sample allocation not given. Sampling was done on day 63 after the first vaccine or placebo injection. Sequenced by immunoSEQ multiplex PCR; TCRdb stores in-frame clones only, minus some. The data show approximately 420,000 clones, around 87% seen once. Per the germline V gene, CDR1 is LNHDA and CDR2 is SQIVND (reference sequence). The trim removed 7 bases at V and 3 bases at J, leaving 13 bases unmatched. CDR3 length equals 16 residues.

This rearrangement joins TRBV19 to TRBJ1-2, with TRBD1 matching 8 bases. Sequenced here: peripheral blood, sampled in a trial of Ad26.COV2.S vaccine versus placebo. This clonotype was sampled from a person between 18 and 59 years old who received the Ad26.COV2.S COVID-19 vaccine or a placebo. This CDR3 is CASTRGGQGFYYGYTF. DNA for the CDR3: TGTGCCAGTACCCGGGGAGGACAGGGCTTCTACTATGGCTACACCTTC.